What follows are 29 T cell receptor beta chains derived from one specimen sequenced in a study of blood T cell repertoires in COVID-19. Profiled with immunoSEQ multiplex PCR; TCRdb holds only in-frame clones, not every one. The table shows over 150,000 clones, with about 79% occurring only once. Specimen: peripheral blood. These receptors all come from a human donor in a cohort sampled during active COVID-19.

This clone has more than one count but fewer than ten. CDR3 amino acids: CAWTLQGVGTDTQYF. The CDR3 DNA follows: TGTGCCTGGACCCTACAGGGGGTGGGAACAGATACGCAGTATTTT. V and J are TRBV30 and TRBJ2-3, with 8 nucleotides matching TRBD1. The V gene end was trimmed by 4 bases and the J gene end by 3 bases; junction bases not matched to a gene: 9. Germline CDR1 is GTSNPN and CDR2 is SVGIG (reference sequence). This CDR3 comprises 15 residues.

The gene calls are TRBV27 and TRBJ1-5, with TRBD1 matching over 8 bases. Germline trimming cut 1 base from V and 5 bases from J; bases unmatched to any gene: 7. The CDR3 runs to 16 residues. Germline-derived CDR1 and CDR2 are MNHEY and SMNVEV (reference sequence). CDR3 nucleotides: TGTGCCAGCAGTTTATGGGGAACAGGGGGACATCAGCCCCAGCATTTT. Translated: CASSLWGTGGHQPQHF.

The chain uses TRBV6-4 and TRBJ2-7, with 8 bases aligning to TRBD2. The germline V gene has CDR1 MRHNA and CDR2 SNTAGT. CDR3 length equals 18 residues. Losses at the gene ends were 8 bases for V and 2 bases for J; bases not matched to a gene: 20. CDR3 in DNA: TGTGCCAGCCGCAGATCGGGGCCTAGCGGGCGGAGTCCCTACGAGCAGTACTTC. Amino acid sequence: CASRRSGPSGRSPYEQYF.

This chain uses TRBV2 with TRBJ1-5; D unresolved. This CDR3 has 20 residues. Germline-derived CDR1 and CDR2 are SNHLY and FYNNEI. V dropped 0 bases and J dropped 0 bases, with 21 bases sitting between them. The CDR3 DNA is TGTGCCAGCAGTGAAGCGCTTTTATGGCAGCGAGGATATAGCAATCAGCCCCAGCATTTT. As protein: CASSEALLWQRGYSNQPQHF.

This clone is a singleton in its sample. V is TRBV5-4 and J is TRBJ1-2; 8 bases match TRBD1. CDR3 length equals 14 residues. Trimming took 2 bases from V and 3 from J; bases not matched to a gene: 3. The germline CDR1 and CDR2 sequences are SGHNT and YYREEE (reference sequence). In nucleotides, the CDR3 is TGTGCCAGCAGCTTAGCGACAGGGGACTATGGCTACACCTTC. Translation: CASSLATGDYGYTF.

In its sample, this clone was seen once. The CDR3 reads CASRGDRGYTNEQFF. CDR3 sequence (DNA): TGTGCCAGCAGGGGAGACAGGGGGTACACGAATGAGCAGTTCTTC. The V gene is TRBV27, the J gene TRBJ2-1, with 9 bases identical to TRBD1. The CDR3 is 15 amino acids. Losses at the gene ends were 6 bases for V and 7 bases for J; bases not matched to a gene: 10. Germline assignment: CDR1 MNHEY and CDR2 SMNVEV (reference sequence).

The chain carries TRBV3-1 (or the pseudogene TRBV3-2) and TRBJ1-1; TRBD1 matches 7 bases. The CDR3 is made up of 13 amino acids. V lost 5 bases, J lost 6 bases, and 6 bases stayed unmatched. CDR1 and CDR2 (germline): LGHDT, YNNKEL (reference sequence). This CDR3 reads CASSINRGPEAFF. The CDR3 nucleotides read TGTGCCAGCAGCATTAACAGGGGCCCTGAAGCTTTCTTT.

The sample holds one count of this clone. The chain couples TRBV28 to TRBJ1-2; 9 bases match TRBD1. V shed 1 base, J shed 6 bases, and the junction held 6 bases outside the gene matches. This CDR3 has 15 amino acids. Germline lookup yields CDR1 MDHEN and CDR2 SYDVKM. As DNA, the CDR3 is TGTGCCAGCAGTTTATCCGGGACAGGGTTTCATGGCTACACCTTC. It codes for CASSLSGTGFHGYTF.

The chain couples TRBV5-1 to TRBJ2-7, with 7 bases aligning to TRBD1. The germline V gene encodes CDR1 SGHRS and CDR2 YFSETQ. The V gene end was trimmed by 4 bases and the J gene end by 1 base; junction bases not matched to a gene: 8. The CDR3 runs 15 residues. CDR3 nucleotides: TGCGCCAGCAGCGGAAAAGGGGACAGTTCCTACGAGCAGTACTTC. It translates to CASSGKGDSSYEQYF.

This clone was detected once. This sequence joins TRBV20-1 and TRBJ2-7; D remains ambiguous. CDR3 size: 11 residues. Per the germline V gene, CDR1 is DFQATT and CDR2 is SNEGSKA (reference sequence). Trimming cost V 8 bases and J 2 bases, with 10 bases left between them. The CDR3 sequence: CSTQDTYEQYF. The CDR3 DNA reads TGCAGTACACAAGATACCTACGAGCAGTACTTC.

The chain is built from TRBV30 and TRBJ1-5, with a possible D match to TRBD1 (6 bases). The CDR3 has 15 amino acids. The V end lost 3 bases, the J end lost 1 base, and 13 bases lay between the germline ends. Germline loops: CDR1 GTSNPN, CDR2 SVGIG (reference sequence). For the CDR3, the DNA is TGTGCCTGGAGCCTAGCGGGGGCCAGCAATCAGCCCCAGCATTTT. Translation gives CAWSLAGASNQPQHF.

The genes are TRBV6-5 and TRBJ2-7; unclear D gene. Germline CDR1 is MNHEY and CDR2 is SVGAGI. This CDR3 is 11 amino acids long. Deletions cut 11 bases from V and 7 bases from J, with 15 bases between. The CDR3 is CAGPCRSEQYF. The CDR3 coding sequence is TGTGCCGGCCCCTGCAGGTCAGAGCAGTACTTC.

V is TRBV6-5 and J is TRBJ1-5, with a possible D match to TRBD1 (6 bases). Trimming took off 6 bases at V and 8 bases at J, with 17 bases between the two ends. The CDR3 is made up of 14 amino acids. CDR1 and CDR2 (germline): MNHEY, SVGAGI. Here the CDR3 DNA reads TGTGCCAGCAGGCAGGGCCAGGGGCTGGAGCCCCAGCATTTT. Encoded protein: CASRQGQGLEPQHF.

V gene TRBV6-1 combines with J gene TRBJ2-7; TRBD2 agrees at 9 bases. V was pared by 2 bases and J by 6 bases, with 20 bases of the junction left unmatched. The V gene's germline CDR1 is MNHNS and CDR2 SASEGT. The CDR3 runs 19 residues. CDR3 protein: CASSELASGKRGFESEQYF. Here the CDR3 DNA reads TGTGCCAGCAGTGAATTGGCTAGCGGGAAGCGTGGGTTCGAGTCCGAGCAGTACTTC.

V usage is TRBV5-1 and J usage is TRBJ2-3; D possibly corresponds to TRBD2 (6 bases). The germline V gene encodes CDR1 SGHRS and CDR2 YFSETQ. Trimming shortened V by 0 bases and J by 3 bases, and 14 bases separated the two germline ends. The length of the CDR3 is 16 residues. CDR3 nucleotides: TGCGCCAGCAGCTTGGAAGGAGGGAGAGGTACAGATACGCAGTATTTT. This encodes CASSLEGGRGTDTQYF.

The chain combines TRBV7-8 with TRBJ2-1; 7 bases line up with TRBD2. CDR3 length equals 15 residues. V shed 4 bases, J shed 9 bases, and the junction held 12 bases outside the gene matches. Germline loops: CDR1 SGHVS, CDR2 FQNEAQ. The CDR3 nucleotides read TGTGCCAGCAGCTCTAGCGGCCCCCCAGGACGTGAGCAGTTCTTC. This sequence encodes CASSSSGPPGREQFF.

The V and J genes are TRBV5-1 and TRBJ2-7; no clear D gene. Germline CDR1 and CDR2: SGHRS and YFSETQ. V lost 1 base to trimming and J lost 7 bases, with 6 bases between them. This CDR3 is built from 11 residues. DNA of the CDR3: TGCGCCAGCAGCTTGTCCGGGGAGCAGTACTTC. Protein: CASSLSGEQYF. The full variable domain, in which reference TRBV5-1 and TRBJ2-7 provide the parts outside the CDR3, is KAGVTQTPRYLIKTRGQQVTLSCSPISGHRSVSWYQQTPGQGLQFLFEYFSETQRNKGNFPGRFSGRQFSNSRSEMNVSTLELGDSALYLCASSLSGEQYFGPGTRLTVT.

This clone was counted between two and nine times. This chain joins TRBV10-2 and TRBJ1-5, with a tentative D call TRBD1 (5 bases). V was pared by 8 bases and J by 5 bases, with 13 bases between. The CDR3 is made up of 13 amino acids. The germline gives CDR1 WSHSY, CDR2 SAAADI. The CDR3 coding sequence is TGCGCCAGCGGACCAGGGCACCATCAGCCCCAGCATTTT. It codes for CASGPGHHQPQHF.

The count of this clone is one. The chain carries TRBV7-9 and TRBJ2-1; D possibly corresponds to TRBD2 (6 bases). CDR1 and CDR2 (germline): SEHNR, FQNEAQ (reference sequence). V was cut by 1 base and J by 16 bases, with 14 bases left in between. CDR3 length: 12 residues. The CDR3 nucleotides read TGTGCCAGCAGCTTAGGTGCGCGGGATCCCTTCTTC. This gives the protein CASSLGARDPFF.

The chain recombines TRBV5-1 with TRBJ2-1, with 11 bases identical to TRBD2. The CDR3 runs 14 residues. The junction had 6 bases not matched to a gene; V was cut back by 5 bases and J by 8 bases. Germline V gene data show CDR1 as SGHRS and CDR2 as YFSETQ. The CDR3 loop is CASSLAGGNDEQFF. Here the CDR3 DNA reads TGCGCCAGCAGTCTAGCGGGAGGCAATGATGAGCAGTTCTTC.

The chain links TRBV19 to TRBJ1-3, with D unresolved. Trimming pared 3 bases from V and 0 bases from J, leaving 9 bases between. Germline V gene data show CDR1 as LNHDA and CDR2 as SQIVND (reference sequence). This CDR3 contains 15 residues. Here the CDR3 DNA reads TGTGCCAGTAGTATGATGGCAGACTCTGGAAACACCATATATTTT. Its translation is CASSMMADSGNTIYF.

The V call is TRBV7-9, the J call TRBJ2-1; 12 positions agree with TRBD2. This CDR3 has 16 residues. V shed 5 bases and J 8 bases; nucleotides not matched to a gene: 10. Per germline, CDR1 SEHNR and CDR2 FQNEAQ (reference sequence). This CDR3 reads CASSDRLAGALHEQFF. CDR3 bases: TGTGCCAGCAGCGATAGACTAGCGGGAGCTCTCCATGAGCAGTTCTTC.

In its sample, this clone was seen a few times. The chain uses TRBV19 and TRBJ2-2; the match to TRBD2 covers 13 bases. The V segment lost 6 bases and the J segment 8 bases; nucleotides outside the gene matches: 9. CDR3 length equals 16 residues. Germline values: CDR1 LNHDA, CDR2 SQIVND (reference sequence). The CDR3 protein is CASSKTRTSGSGELFF. In DNA form, the CDR3 reads TGTGCCAGTAGCAAAACGAGGACTAGCGGGAGTGGGGAGCTGTTTTTT. The full variable domain, its missing parts supplied by reference TRBV19 and TRBJ2-2, is DGGITQSPKYLFRKEGQNVTLSCEQNLNHDAMYWYRQDPGQGLRLIYYSQIVNDFQKGDIAEGYSVSREKKESFPLTVTSAQKNPTAFYLCASSKTRTSGSGELFFGEGSRLTVL.

V gene TRBV2 combines with J gene TRBJ2-3; unclear D gene. Trimming stripped 6 bases from V and 4 bases from J, with 11 bases between. The CDR3 is 13 amino acids. CDR1 and CDR2 from the germline V gene are SNHLY and FYNNEI. The CDR3 spells CASSEAPPDTQYF. CDR3 DNA: TGTGCCAGCAGCGAGGCCCCCCCAGATACGCAGTATTTT.

The chain joins TRBV6-1 to TRBJ2-1; possible D gene TRBD2, 5 bases. CDR1 is MNHNS and CDR2 is SASEGT in the germline V gene. This CDR3 comprises 16 residues. Trimming cost V 4 bases and J 5 bases, with 18 bases left between them. The CDR3 loop is CASSVQGSGLNNEQFF. Written as DNA, the CDR3 is TGTGCCAGCAGTGTGCAAGGATCGGGATTAAACAATGAGCAGTTCTTC.

The chain couples TRBV5-1 to TRBJ1-2, with 8 nucleotides matching TRBD1. CDR1 is SGHRS and CDR2 is YFSETQ in the germline V gene. Trimming took 0 bases from V and 4 from J; bases not matched to a gene: 2. This CDR3 has 14 residues. CDR3 DNA sequence: TGCGCCAGCAGCTTGGGGACAGGGCCCTATGGCTACACCTTC. Translated: CASSLGTGPYGYTF.

The chain recombines TRBV11-3 with TRBJ2-1, with 7 bases fitting TRBD2. V gave up 5 bases and J gave up 6 bases; unmatched junction bases: 4. The CDR3 runs to 13 residues. The germline V gene encodes CDR1 SGHNT and CDR2 YENEEA. The CDR3 region is CASSIWGGNEQFF. The CDR3 DNA is TGTGCCAGCAGCATTTGGGGGGGCAATGAGCAGTTCTTC.

Many counts were recorded for this clone. The CDR3 reads CASSAAETATGSPLHF. The CDR3 DNA is TGTGCCAGCAGTGCCGCAGAGACAGCAACTGGGTCACCCCTCCACTTT. The V and J genes are TRBV6-4 and TRBJ1-6; D may be TRBD1 (5 bases). The CDR3 totals 16 residues. Germline V gene sequence: CDR1 MRHNA, CDR2 SNTAGT. V was pared by 4 bases and J by 10 bases, with 20 bases between.

J is TRBJ1-1 and V is TRBV5-5; a possible D gene is TRBD1 (5 bases). The CDR3 is 15 amino acids. Trimming stripped 1 base from V and 4 bases from J, with 14 bases between. Per germline, CDR1 SGHKS and CDR2 YYEKEE (reference sequence). The CDR3 protein is CASSLKRGGGTEAFF. In DNA form, the CDR3 reads TGTGCCAGCAGCTTGAAGCGGGGCGGGGGCACTGAAGCTTTCTTT.